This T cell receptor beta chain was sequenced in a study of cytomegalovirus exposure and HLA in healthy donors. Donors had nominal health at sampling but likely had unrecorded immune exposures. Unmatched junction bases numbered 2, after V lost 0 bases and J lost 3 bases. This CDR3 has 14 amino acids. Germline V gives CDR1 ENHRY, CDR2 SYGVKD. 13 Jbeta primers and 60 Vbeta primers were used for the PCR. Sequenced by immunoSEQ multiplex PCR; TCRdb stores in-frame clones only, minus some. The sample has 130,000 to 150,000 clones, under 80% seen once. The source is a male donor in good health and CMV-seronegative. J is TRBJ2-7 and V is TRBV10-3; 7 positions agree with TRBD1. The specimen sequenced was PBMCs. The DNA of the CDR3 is TGTGCCATCAGTGAGTCCCCAGGGGGCTACGAGCAGTACTTC. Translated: CAISESPGGYEQYF.